The 19 T cell receptor beta chains below all came from one sample that was sequenced in a study of long-term antiretroviral therapy in people with HIV. This was the immunoSEQ v3.0 assay at survey level. Sequencing was performed with immunoSEQ multiplex PCR; in TCRdb, only in-frame clones are kept and a portion is missing. The data show 40,000 to 50,000 clones, less than 95% seen once. The source was unsorted PBMCs, collected about 9.1 years after starting antiretroviral therapy. These receptors all stem from a man aged 30-40 years with HIV.

This clone was found once. The rearrangement joins TRBV7-9 to TRBJ2-3; D is unresolved. Trimming cost V 5 bases and J 0 bases, with 6 bases left between them. Germline V gives CDR1 SEHNR, CDR2 FQNEAQ (reference sequence). This CDR3 contains 13 residues. The DNA of the CDR3 is TGTGCCAGCAGCATGGACAGCACAGATACGCAGTATTTT. Protein sequence: CASSMDSTDTQYF. Full variable domain (outside the CDR3, taken from reference TRBV7-9 and TRBJ2-3): DTGVSQNPRHKITKRGQNVTFRCDPISEHNRLYWYRQTLGQGPEFLTYFQNEAQLEKSRLLSDRFSAERPKGSFSTLEIQRTEQGDSAMYLCASSMDSTDTQYFGPGTRLTVL.

The chain is built from TRBV4-2 and TRBJ1-5; no clear D. V shed 1 base and J shed 2 bases, with 18 bases lying between them. Germline V gene lookup returns CDR1 LGHNA and CDR2 YNFKEQ. This CDR3 region has 18 residues. The DNA of the CDR3 is TGTGCCAGCAGCCAAGGCGGACCCGGACCTCTTGGCAATCAGCCCCAGCATTTT. It codes for CASSQGGPGPLGNQPQHF.

The V call is TRBV13, the J call TRBJ2-5; 7 bases fit TRBD2. The V and J ends lost 5 bases and 2 bases, in that order; junction bases with no gene match: 2. This CDR3 has 13 residues. In germline, CDR1 is PRHDT, CDR2 FYEKMQ (reference sequence). CDR3 in DNA: TGTGCCAGCAGCGCGCGGGGGCAAGAGACCCAGTACTTC. Its protein is CASSARGQETQYF.

V is TRBV10-3 and J is TRBJ2-7, with TRBD2 identical over 8 bases. The germline gives CDR1 ENHRY, CDR2 SYGVKD. The CDR3 covers 13 residues. CDR3 DNA: TGTGCTTCCCGAGGGACTAGCTCCTACGAGCAGTACTTC. Its translation: CASRGTSSYEQYF.

This clone appeared a single time. V is TRBV19 and J is TRBJ2-6, with 8 positions matching TRBD1. Germline V CDR1 and CDR2: LNHDA, SQIVND (reference sequence). Unmatched junction bases numbered 7, after V lost 6 bases and J lost 0 bases. The CDR3 is 17 amino acids. CDR3 sequence: CASRGTGFTSGANVLTF. CDR3 DNA sequence: TGTGCCAGTAGGGGGACAGGCTTTACCTCTGGGGCCAACGTCCTGACTTTC. Together with reference TRBV19 and TRBJ2-6, the CDR3 gives the full variable domain: DGGITQSPKYLFRKEGQNVTLSCEQNLNHDAMYWYRQDPGQGLRLIYYSQIVNDFQKGDIAEGYSVSREKKESFPLTVTSAQKNPTAFYLCASRGTGFTSGANVLTFGAGSRLTVL.

The V and J genes are TRBV6-6 and TRBJ2-3; 14 positions match TRBD2. This CDR3 is 16 amino acids long. In germline, CDR1 is MNHNY, CDR2 SVGAGI (reference sequence). V trimming: 7 bases; J trimming: 2 bases; junction bases outside the gene matches: 5. As DNA, the CDR3 is TGTGCCAGCACCGGGACTAGCGGGGGATTCACAGATACGCAGTATTTT. This codes for CASTGTSGGFTDTQYF.

The chain has TRBV4-2 and TRBJ1-1; possible D gene TRBD1, 5 bases. The ends were cut back, 3 bases at V and 5 bases at J, with 7 bases in the middle. Per the germline V gene, CDR1 is LGHNA and CDR2 is YNFKEQ. The CDR3 runs to 12 residues. Here the CDR3 reads CASSQRGTEAFF. The CDR3 region has the DNA TGTGCCAGCAGCCAGAGGGGTACTGAAGCTTTCTTT.

This clone was counted between two and nine times. This sequence joins TRBV28 and TRBJ1-4, with TRBD1 matching 8 bases. Germline trimming cut 4 bases from V and 8 bases from J; bases unmatched to any gene: 9. Per the germline V gene, CDR1 is MDHEN and CDR2 is SYDVKM. The CDR3 length is 15 residues. The CDR3 DNA reads as TGTGCCAGCAGTTCCCCTTACAACAGGGGGGAAAAACTGTTTTTT. As protein: CASSSPYNRGEKLFF.

This chain joins TRBV7-6 and TRBJ2-2; D might be TRBD1 or TRBD2, each matching 5 bases. In germline, CDR1 is SGHVS, CDR2 FNYEAQ. V was shortened by 0 bases and J by 0 bases, with 11 bases between the two germline ends. This CDR3 spans 17 amino acids. This CDR3 is CASSLAWDLSNTGELFF. DNA for the CDR3: TGTGCCAGCAGCTTAGCCTGGGACCTATCGAACACCGGGGAGCTGTTTTTT.

The chain links TRBV30 to TRBJ2-4, with D possibly being TRBD1 or TRBD2 (5 bases each). Trimming stripped 7 bases from V and 1 base from J, with 14 bases between. Germline lookup yields CDR1 GTSNPN and CDR2 SVGIG (reference sequence). The CDR3 has 14 residues. The CDR3 nucleotides are TGTGCCTTGGAGGATGAGGGGGCCAAAAACATTCAGTACTTC. Translating it yields CALEDEGAKNIQYF.

The chain recombines TRBV10-3 with TRBJ2-4; 9 bases agree with TRBD1. The CDR3 covers 15 residues. Germline V gene sequence: CDR1 ENHRY, CDR2 SYGVKD. With V trimmed by 5 bases and J by 5 bases, 7 bases remained unmatched. CDR3 coding DNA: TGTGCCATCAGTCCCGGGAGACAGGGGGAAAACATTCAGTACTTC. It specifies CAISPGRQGENIQYF.

CDR3 residues: CASSFSGGAGEQFF. Written as DNA, the CDR3 is TGTGCCAGCAGCTTTAGCGGGGGGGCTGGCGAGCAGTTCTTC. The J gene is TRBJ2-1, the V gene TRBV7-2; 11 bases agree with TRBD2. Germline lookup yields CDR1 SGHTA and CDR2 FQGNSA. Losses at the gene ends were 3 bases for V and 10 bases for J; bases not matched to a gene: 5. There are 14 residues in the CDR3. The full variable domain, its missing parts supplied by reference TRBV7-2 and TRBJ2-1, is GAGVSQSPSNKVTEKGKDVELRCDPISGHTALYWYRQSLGQGLEFLIYFQGNSAPDKSGLPSDRFSAERTGGSVSTLTIQRTQQEDSAVYLCASSFSGGAGEQFFGPGTRLTVL.

This chain uses TRBV7-3 with TRBJ1-1, with a possible D match to TRBD1 (5 bases). The CDR3 length is 13 residues. Trimming stripped 5 bases from V and 3 bases from J, with 10 bases between. In germline, CDR1 is SGHTA, CDR2 FQGTGA. The CDR3 loop is CASSQQTDTEAFF. DNA of the CDR3: TGTGCCAGCAGCCAACAGACAGACACTGAAGCTTTCTTT.

The chain carries TRBV10-2 and TRBJ2-7, with 8 bases identical to TRBD1. The V gene's germline CDR1 is WSHSY and CDR2 SAAADI. The CDR3 sequence is 15 residues long. Germline trimming cut 2 bases from V and 7 bases from J; bases unmatched to any gene: 10. CDR3 region: CASSEPGQGIGEQYV. The CDR3 nucleotides read TGCGCCAGCAGTGAGCCCGGACAGGGTATAGGGGAGCAGTACGTC.

The chain recombines TRBV9 with TRBJ1-1; unclear D gene. V lost 0 bases, J lost 0 bases, and 6 bases lay in between. This CDR3 is 14 amino acids long. Germline values: CDR1 SGDLS, CDR2 YYNGEE. In DNA form, the CDR3 reads TGTGCCAGCAGCGTAGGCGGAGTGAACACTGAAGCTTTCTTT. Amino acids: CASSVGGVNTEAFF.

The CDR3 is CASSYSIGSMVDYTF. CDR3 sequence (DNA): TGTGCCAGCAGTTACTCGATAGGGAGTATGGTGGACTACACCTTC. The chain has TRBV6-5 and TRBJ1-2, with D unclear. This CDR3 has 15 residues. Between the trimmed V and J ends, which lost 0 bases and 10 bases, there was a span of 18 bases. In germline, CDR1 is MNHEY, CDR2 SVGAGI.

The chain links TRBV27 to TRBJ1-1, with 8 bases lining up with TRBD1. The germline gives CDR1 MNHEY, CDR2 SMNVEV (reference sequence). J gave up 6 bases and V 6 bases, and 9 bases lay outside the gene matches. CDR3 length: 14 amino acids. Written as DNA, the CDR3 is TGTGCCAGCAGCTTAGCAGGGGGCGACGCTGAAGCTTTCTTT. Its protein is CASSLAGGDAEAFF.

This clone was detected once. The chain uses TRBV9 and TRBJ1-6, with D hard to call. The CDR3 loop spans 14 amino acids. V was shortened by 0 bases and J by 7 bases, with 8 bases between the two germline ends. The germline V gene encodes CDR1 SGDLS and CDR2 YYNGEE. The CDR3 protein is CASSVAQANSPLHF. For the CDR3, the DNA is TGTGCCAGCAGCGTAGCGCAAGCAAATTCACCCCTCCACTTT. The full variable domain, in which reference TRBV9 and TRBJ1-6 provide the parts outside the CDR3, is DSGVTQTPKHLITATGQRVTLRCSPRSGDLSVYWYQQSLDQGLQFLIQYYNGEERAKGNILERFSAQQFPDLHSELNLSSLELGDSALYFCASSVAQANSPLHFGNGTRLTVT.

This clone appeared a single time. The J gene is TRBJ1-5, the V gene TRBV27; the D gene is possibly TRBD1 (5 bases). Trimming took 2 bases from V and 7 from J, leaving 15 bases between them. This CDR3 spans 15 amino acids. Per the germline V gene, CDR1 is MNHEY and CDR2 is SMNVEV (reference sequence). CDR3 loop: CASSLGAGLGQPQHF. The CDR3 DNA sequence: TGTGCCAGCAGTTTAGGGGCAGGGTTGGGCCAGCCCCAGCATTTT.